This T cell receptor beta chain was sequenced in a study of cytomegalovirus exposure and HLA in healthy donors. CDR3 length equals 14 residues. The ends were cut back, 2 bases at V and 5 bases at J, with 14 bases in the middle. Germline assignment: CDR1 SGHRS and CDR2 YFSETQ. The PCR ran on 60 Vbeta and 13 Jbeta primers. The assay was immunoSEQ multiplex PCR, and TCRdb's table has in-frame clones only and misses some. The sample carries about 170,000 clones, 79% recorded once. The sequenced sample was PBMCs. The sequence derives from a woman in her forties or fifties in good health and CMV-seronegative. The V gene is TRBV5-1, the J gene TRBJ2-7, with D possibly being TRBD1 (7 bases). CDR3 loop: CASSFQGDSNEQYF. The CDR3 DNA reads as TGCGCCAGCAGCTTTCAGGGGGACTCTAACGAGCAGTACTTC.